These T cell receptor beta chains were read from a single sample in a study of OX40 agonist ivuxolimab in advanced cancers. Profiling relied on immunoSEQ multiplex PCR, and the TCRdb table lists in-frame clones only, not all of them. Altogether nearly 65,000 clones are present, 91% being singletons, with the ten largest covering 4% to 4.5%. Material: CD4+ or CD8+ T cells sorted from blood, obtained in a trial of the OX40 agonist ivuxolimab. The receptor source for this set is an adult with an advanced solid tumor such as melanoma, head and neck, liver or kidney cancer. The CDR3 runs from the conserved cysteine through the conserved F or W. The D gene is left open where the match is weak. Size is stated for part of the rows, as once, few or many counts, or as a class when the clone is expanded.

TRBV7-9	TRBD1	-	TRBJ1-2	CASSLADRLSGYTF	TGTGCCAGCAGCTTAGCGGACAGGTTGAGCGGCTACACCTTC
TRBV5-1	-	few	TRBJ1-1	CASSGSNTEAFF	TGCGCCAGCAGCGGCTCAAACACTGAAGCTTTCTTT
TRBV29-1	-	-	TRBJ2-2	CSVGRANTGELFF	TGCAGCGTTGGTCGAGCGAACACCGGGGAGCTGTTTTTT
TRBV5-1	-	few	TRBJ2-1	CASGAPSASYSYNEQFF	TGCGCCAGCGGGGCTCCTAGCGCTTCTTACTCCTACAATGAGCAGTTCTTC
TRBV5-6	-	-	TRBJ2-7	CASSLALGEYYEQYF	TGTGCCAGCAGCTTGGCTCTTGGGGAATACTACGAGCAGTACTTC
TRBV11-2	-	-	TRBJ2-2	CASSSVNRAGELFF	TGTGCCAGCAGCTCGGTTAACCGTGCCGGGGAGCTGTTTTTT
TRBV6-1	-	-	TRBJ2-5	CASSVYRGSQETQYF	TGTGCCAGCAGTGTTTATCGGGGATCCCAAGAGACCCAGTACTTC
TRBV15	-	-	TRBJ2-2	CATSRDFSLTGELFF	TGTGCCACCAGCAGAGATTTCAGCCTCACCGGGGAGCTGTTTTTT
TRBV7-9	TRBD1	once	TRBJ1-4	CASSLIWTGNEKLFF	TGTGCCAGCAGCTTAATTTGGACAGGGAACGAAAAACTGTTTTTT
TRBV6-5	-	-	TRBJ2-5	CASSYSRVQETQYF	TGTGCCAGCAGTTACTCCAGGGTGCAAGAGACCCAGTACTTC
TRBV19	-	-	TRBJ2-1	CASSITSRGDEQFF	TGTGCCAGTAGTATAACATCTAGGGGGGATGAGCAGTTCTTC
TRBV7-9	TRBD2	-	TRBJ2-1	CASRDAGLGHHEQFF	TGTGCCAGCAGAGACGCGGGACTAGGGCATCATGAGCAGTTCTTC
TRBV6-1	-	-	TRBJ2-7	CASRAVSSYEQYF	TGTGCCAGCAGGGCGGTCAGCTCCTACGAGCAGTACTTC
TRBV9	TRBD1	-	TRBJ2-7	CASQPGTGDVSEQYF	TGTGCCAGCCAACCCGGGACAGGGGATGTTTCCGAGCAGTACTTC
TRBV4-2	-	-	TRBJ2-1	CASSHNEQFF	TGTGCCAGCAGCCACAATGAGCAGTTCTTC
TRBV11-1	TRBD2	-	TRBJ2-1	CASSLPLAGGLWNEQFF	TGTGCCAGCAGCTTACCTCTAGCGGGGGGGCTTTGGAATGAGCAGTTCTTC
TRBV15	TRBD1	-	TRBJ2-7	CATSIGTGGYEQYF	TGTGCCACCAGCATAGGGACAGGCGGGTACGAGCAGTACTTC
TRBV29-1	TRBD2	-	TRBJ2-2	CSAQSFRGGADTGELFF	TGCAGCGCCCAATCCTTTCGCGGGGGGGCCGACACCGGGGAGCTGTTTTTT
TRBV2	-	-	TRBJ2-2	CASIRTGFLNTGELFF	TGTGCCAGCATCCGTACAGGTTTCCTCAACACCGGGGAGCTGTTTTTT
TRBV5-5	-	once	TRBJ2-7	CASSRGWGGYEQYF	TGTGCCAGCAGTAGAGGGTGGGGTGGCTACGAGCAGTACTTC
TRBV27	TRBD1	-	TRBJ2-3	CASSSGQGYTDTQYF	TGTGCCAGCAGTTCTGGACAGGGATACACAGATACGCAGTATTTT
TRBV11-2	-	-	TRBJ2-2	CASSLMPGELFF	TGTGCCAGCAGCTTAATGCCCGGGGAGCTGTTTTTT
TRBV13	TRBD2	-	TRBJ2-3	CASSPGSSGFTDTQYF	TGTGCCAGCAGCCCAGGGTCTAGCGGATTCACAGATACGCAGTATTTT
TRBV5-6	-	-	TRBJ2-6	CASSLLKSQSRANVLTF	TGTGCCAGCAGTCTACTCAAGTCACAAAGTCGGGCCAACGTCCTGACTTTC
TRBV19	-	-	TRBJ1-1	CASSIGMGLTEAFF	TGTGCCAGTAGTATAGGGATGGGGTTGACTGAAGCTTTCTTT
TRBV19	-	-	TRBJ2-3	CASQLSTGGRNTQYF	TGTGCCAGCCAACTTAGCACGGGGGGCAGGAATACGCAGTATTTT
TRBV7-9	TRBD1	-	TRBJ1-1	CASSLGTGGASDTEAFF	TGTGCCAGCAGCTTAGGGACAGGGGGCGCCTCGGACACTGAAGCTTTCTTT
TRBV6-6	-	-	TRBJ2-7	CASSAHPYEQYF	TGTGCCAGCAGCGCCCACCCCTACGAGCAGTACTTC
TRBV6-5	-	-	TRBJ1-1	CASRGGFWGTEAFF	TGTGCCTCAAGGGGGGGGTTTTGGGGCACTGAAGCTTTCTTT
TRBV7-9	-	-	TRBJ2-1	CASSLVGGNEQFF	TGTGCCAGCAGCTTAGTGGGGGGTAATGAGCAGTTCTTC
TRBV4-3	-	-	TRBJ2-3	CASSQGSTDTQYF	TGCGCCAGCAGCCAAGGGTCCACAGATACGCAGTATTTT
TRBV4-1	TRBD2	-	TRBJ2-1	CASSLRTSGEGDEQFF	TGCGCCAGCAGCCTCCGGACTAGCGGCGAGGGCGATGAGCAGTTCTTC
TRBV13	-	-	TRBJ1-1	CASSWTDSGTEAFF	TGTGCCAGCAGCTGGACAGATTCGGGCACTGAAGCTTTCTTT
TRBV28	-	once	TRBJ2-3	CASSHRRTITDTQYF	TGTGCCAGCAGTCATAGACGGACTATCACAGATACGCAGTATTTT
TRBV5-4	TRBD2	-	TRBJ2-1	CASSPGTSGGASSYNEQFF	TGTGCCAGCAGCCCCGGGACTAGCGGGGGGGCTAGCTCCTACAATGAGCAGTTCTTC
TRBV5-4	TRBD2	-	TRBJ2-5	CASSVRLANQETQYF	TGTGCCAGCAGCGTACGACTAGCGAACCAAGAGACCCAGTACTTC
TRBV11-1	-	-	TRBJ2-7	CASSFPGEGSYEQYF	TGTGCCAGCAGCTTTCCCGGGGAAGGCTCCTACGAGCAGTACTTC
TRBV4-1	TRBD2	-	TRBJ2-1	CASSQTGGTSWQFF	TGCGCCAGCAGCCAAACGGGCGGGACTAGTTGGCAGTTCTTC
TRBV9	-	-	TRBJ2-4	CASSGRAENIQYF	TGTGCCAGCAGCGGAAGGGCAGAGAACATTCAGTACTTC
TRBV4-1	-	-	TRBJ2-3	CASSQEVGGLSTDTQYF	TGCGCCAGCAGCCAAGAGGTTGGAGGGCTGAGCACAGATACGCAGTATTTT
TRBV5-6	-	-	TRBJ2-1	CASSFWEEFGYEQFF	TGTGCCAGCAGCTTCTGGGAAGAGTTCGGCTATGAGCAGTTCTTC
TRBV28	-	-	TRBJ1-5	CASSLSSGLGQPQHF	TGTGCCAGCAGTTTATCTTCCGGTTTGGGGCAGCCCCAGCATTTT
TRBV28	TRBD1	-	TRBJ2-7	CASSLYRGPSYEQYF	TGTGCCAGCAGTTTATACAGGGGCCCCTCCTACGAGCAGTACTTC
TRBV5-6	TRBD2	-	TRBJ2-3	CASSSSGDSSTDTQYF	TGTGCCAGCAGCTCGAGCGGGGACTCTAGCACAGATACGCAGTATTTT
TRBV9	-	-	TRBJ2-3	CASSPRGGSTDTQYF	TGTGCCAGCAGCCCCAGGGGGGGTAGCACAGATACGCAGTATTTT
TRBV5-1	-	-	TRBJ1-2	CASSLDPRGGENYGYTF	TGCGCCAGCAGCTTGGATCCTCGGGGGGGAGAGAACTATGGCTACACCTTC
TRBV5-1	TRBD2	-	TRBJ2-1	CASSSSGTSGENEQFF	TGCGCCAGCAGCTCCTCCGGGACTAGCGGGGAAAATGAGCAGTTCTTC
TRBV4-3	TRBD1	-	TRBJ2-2	CASSQDWQGAGFASNTGELFF	TGCGCCAGCAGCCAAGATTGGCAGGGGGCGGGATTTGCCTCGAACACCGGGGAGCTGTTTTTT
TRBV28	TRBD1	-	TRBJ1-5	CASRPDRGLSNQPQHF	TGTGCCAGCAGGCCGGACAGGGGGCTTAGCAATCAGCCCCAGCATTTT
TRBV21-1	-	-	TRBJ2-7	CASSKGLPRDRGLEQYF	TGTGCCAGCAGCAAGGGGTTGCCCCGGGACAGGGGACTCGAGCAGTACTTC
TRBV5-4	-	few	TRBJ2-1	CASRQDSHNEQFF	TGTGCCAGCAGACAGGACTCGCACAATGAGCAGTTCTTC
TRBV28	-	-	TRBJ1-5	CASSHPASGPQPQHF	TGTGCCAGCAGCCACCCCGCAAGCGGCCCTCAGCCCCAGCATTTT
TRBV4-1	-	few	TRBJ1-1	CASSQGPGLTDTEAFF	TGCGCCAGCAGCCAGGGACCGGGTCTCACCGACACTGAAGCTTTCTTT
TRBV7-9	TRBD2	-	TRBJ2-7	CASSSPRLADSYEQYF	TGTGCCAGCAGTTCTCCCCGACTAGCGGATTCCTACGAGCAGTACTTC